Sequencing of this T cell receptor beta chain was carried out in a study of cytomegalovirus exposure and HLA in healthy donors. Primers included in the PCR were 60 Vbeta and 13 Jbeta primers. Data came from immunoSEQ multiplex PCR; TCRdb stores just in-frame clones and leaves some out. The sample shows under 130,000 clones, over 75% of them seen only once. Regarding this clone: Its antigen remains unknown.

General study results and limits: Other equally common chains were less clonally expanded than HLA-associated TCR beta chains, a later analysis showed. A later analysis appeared to link common viral pathogens to several of the most significant clusters.

The CDR3 is 16 amino acids. Germline-derived CDR1 and CDR2 are LGHNA and YSLEER. Losses at the gene ends were 5 bases for V and 4 bases for J; bases not matched to a gene: 9. Sequenced sample: PBMCs. V is TRBV4-3 and J is TRBJ2-1, with 9 bases lining up with TRBD1. The clonotype comes from a woman aged 40 to 50 in good health and CMV-seropositive. The DNA of the CDR3 is TGCGCCAGCAGCTCGAAACAGGGGGCCTGGTACAATGAGCAGTTCTTC. Protein sequence: CASSSKQGAWYNEQFF.